This TCR beta chain is from a study of blood T cells in healthy people across ages. Overall study findings and caveats: A greater number of naive CD4+ cells and higher diversity distinguished long-lived donors from aged donors.

A second PCR, run for about 6 to 11 cycles, used a sample-barcoded 5' primer plus a J-beta primer mix. TCRdb reprocessed the 5' RACE reads via MiXCR and lists one record per CDR3 protein. Of about a million distinct CDR3 sequences in the sample, roughly 43% were seen once. The germline CDR1 and CDR2 sequences are SEHNR and FQNEAQ (reference sequence). V gave up 8 bases and J gave up 4 bases, with 17 bases separating them. CDR3 length: 14 residues. About this clonotype: Its antigen is currently unknown.

V is TRBV7-9 and J is TRBJ1-1, with D hard to call. The sequence was obtained from a man in his thirties or forties in good health. Sequencing was done on a sample of blood. The DNA of the CDR3 is TGTGCCAGCGCCATTGTTCGGCAGACCACTGAAGCTTTCTTT. As protein: CASAIVRQTTEAFF.